This record concerns one T cell receptor (beta chain) sequence. This specimen comes from a study of blood T cell repertoires in COVID-19. Only in-frame clones appear in the TCRdb table, and some are missing; sequencing was by immunoSEQ multiplex PCR. This table has about 290,000 clones, 75% to 90% appearing once. This TCR was sampled from a woman in her 40s who had recovered from COVID-19. Sequenced material: PBMCs or T cells enriched from blood (not recorded which).

CDR3 protein: CASSRGTGGDEQYF. In nucleotides, the CDR3 is TGTGCCAGCAGCCGGGGCACAGGGGGTGACGAGCAGTACTTC. The J gene is TRBJ2-7, the V gene TRBV7-3, with 8 bases matching TRBD1. The V gene's germline CDR1 is SGHTA and CDR2 FQGTGA. This CDR3 has 14 residues. Losses at the gene ends were 5 bases for V and 5 bases for J; bases not matched to a gene: 8. Variable domain in full (rest from reference TRBV7-3 and TRBJ2-7): GAGVSQTPSNKVTEKGKYVELRCDPISGHTALYWYRQSLGQGPEFLIYFQGTGAADDSGLPNDRFFAVRPEGSVSTLKIQRTERGDSAVYLCASSRGTGGDEQYFGPGTRLTVT.